These 4 T cell receptor beta chains share one sample of origin, sequenced in a study of cytomegalovirus exposure and HLA in healthy donors (dated by TCRdb to 2015 to 2018). Library creation used the immunoSEQ multiplex PCR assay. For the multiplex PCR, a mixture combining 60 forward primers for TCR Vbeta segments and 13 reverse primers for TCR Jbeta segments was used. This is the immuneACCESS table as TCRdb keeps it, with only in-frame sequences that have V and J called. A part of the clones is gone; compared with another copy, unresolved V genes explain less than half, and the rest is unexplained. Counted in this sample were 110,000 or so clones; roughly 80% of them appeared once. About 6.9% of the sample belongs to the ten largest clones. The material sequenced was PBMCs. These receptors were collected from a man aged 25-40 years in good health and CMV-seropositive.

V usage is TRBV29-1 and J usage is TRBJ2-7; TRBD2 matches at 7 bases. After removal of 0 bases from V and 1 base from J, the junction contained 6 bases not matched to a gene. Per germline, CDR1 SQVTM and CDR2 ANQGSEA. The CDR3 is 15 amino acids. CDR3 nucleotide sequence: TGCAGCGTTGAAGATAACACTAGCGTGTCCTACGAGCAGTACTTC. This codes for CSVEDNTSVSYEQYF.

The chain carries TRBV9 and TRBJ1-2, with 7 bases aligning to TRBD1. The ends lost 4 bases at V and 6 bases at J; junction bases unmatched: 9. Germline V gene lookup returns CDR1 SGDLS and CDR2 YYNGEE. This CDR3 region has 14 residues. CDR3 loop: CASSPRTGLNGYTF. As DNA, the CDR3 is TGTGCCAGCAGCCCCCGGACAGGACTCAATGGCTACACCTTC.

This clone has a single count. CDR3 in amino acids: CASSQLGLGTEAFF. The CDR3 DNA follows: TGCGCCAGCAGCCAACTTGGACTGGGGACTGAAGCTTTCTTT. The J gene is TRBJ1-1, the V gene TRBV4-3; no reliable D call. Looked up from germline, CDR1 is LGHNA and CDR2 is YSLEER. The CDR3 has 14 residues. The V and J ends lost 2 bases and 5 bases respectively, with 12 bases between them.

The gene calls are TRBV4-1 and TRBJ1-1, with 7 bases identical to TRBD1. The V and J ends lost 4 bases and 0 bases, in that order; junction bases with no gene match: 8. From germline, CDR1 is MGHRA and CDR2 YSYEKL. This CDR3 is 16 amino acids long. The CDR3: CASSLGWDSLNTEAFF. For the CDR3, the DNA is TGCGCCAGCAGCCTCGGCTGGGACAGTCTGAACACTGAAGCTTTCTTT.